A single sample gave rise to the 12 T cell receptor beta chains below, sequenced in a study of T cells after posttransplantation cyclophosphamide. TCRdb's copy holds only in-frame clones and misses some; the assay was immunoSEQ multiplex PCR. Here the sample spans tens of thousands of clones, 86% being singletons. Material: PBMCs. The receptor source for this set is a woman aged 55-70 years with a blood cancer, CMV-positive, and with a related stem cell donor.

The V call is TRBV5-1, the J call TRBJ2-1; 8 bases line up with TRBD1. The ends lost 0 bases at V and 4 bases at J; junction bases unmatched: 6. Germline V gene sequence: CDR1 SGHRS, CDR2 YFSETQ. The CDR3 is 16 residues long. The CDR3 spells CASSLEPGQVYNEQFF. The CDR3 DNA reads TGCGCCAGCAGCTTGGAACCGGGACAGGTATACAATGAGCAGTTCTTC.

CDR3 sequence: CASSLPSRQPAFF. For the CDR3, the DNA is TGTGCCAGCTCACTCCCGTCGCGACAGCCGGCTTTCTTT. The chain employs TRBV18 and TRBJ1-1; maybe TRBD1 (5 bases). V lost 4 bases and J 11 bases, leaving 17 bases between the germline ends. Germline V CDR1 and CDR2: KGHSH, LQKENI. The CDR3 runs to 13 residues.

This clone appeared a single time. The V gene is TRBV5-1, the J gene TRBJ2-1; 16 bases match TRBD2. Germline V gives CDR1 SGHRS, CDR2 YFSETQ. The CDR3 sequence is 15 residues long. V gave up 4 bases and J gave up 7 bases; unmatched junction bases: 2. CDR3 in amino acids: CASSPGLAGGNEQFF. In nucleotides, the CDR3 is TGCGCCAGCAGCCCGGGACTAGCGGGAGGGAATGAGCAGTTCTTC. The whole variable domain, remainder taken from reference TRBV5-1 and TRBJ2-1, is KAGVTQTPRYLIKTRGQQVTLSCSPISGHRSVSWYQQTPGQGLQFLFEYFSETQRNKGNFPGRFSGRQFSNSRSEMNVSTLELGDSALYLCASSPGLAGGNEQFFGPGTRLTVL.

The genes are TRBV4-1 and TRBJ1-3, with D perhaps matching TRBD1 (6 bases). V dropped 3 bases and J dropped 4 bases, with 10 bases sitting between them. The germline CDR1 and CDR2 sequences are MGHRA and YSYEKL. The CDR3 loop spans 14 amino acids. The chain's CDR3 is CASSQGQGGNTIYF. The CDR3 DNA follows: TGCGCCAGCAGCCAGGGACAAGGGGGAAACACCATATATTTT.

In the case of this clone: This specimen includes other DNA sequences encoding the same CDR3. This chain links TRBV5-4 with TRBJ2-2, with 12 bases fitting TRBD2. The V segment lost 2 bases and the J segment 1 base; nucleotides outside the gene matches: 0. This CDR3 comprises 16 residues. In germline, CDR1 is SGHNT, CDR2 YYREEE (reference sequence). Here the CDR3 DNA reads TGTGCCAGCAGCTTACTAGCGGGAGGGAACACCGGGGAGCTGTTTTTT. Translated: CASSLLAGGNTGELFF.

V usage is TRBV2 and J usage is TRBJ2-3; tentatively, D is TRBD2 (6 bases). The germline V gene encodes CDR1 SNHLY and CDR2 FYNNEI. This CDR3 has 14 amino acids. The V gene lost 8 bases and the J gene lost 2 bases, with 14 bases spanning the gap. The CDR3: CASDRDSHTDTQYF. DNA of the CDR3: TGTGCCAGCGACCGGGACTCACACACAGATACGCAGTATTTT.

This clone was recorded a few times. The same CDR3 is also encoded by other DNA sequences in this sample. The rearrangement uses TRBV2 and TRBJ1-2; 8 nucleotides agree with TRBD1. Germline V gene sequence: CDR1 SNHLY, CDR2 FYNNEI. The V gene end was trimmed by 4 bases and the J gene end by 5 bases; junction bases not matched to a gene: 0. The CDR3 spans 12 residues. The CDR3 DNA sequence: TGTGCCAGCAGTGGACAGGGGTATGGCTACACCTTC. Translated, it gives CASSGQGYGYTF.

The genes are TRBV6-1 and TRBJ2-3; tentatively, D is TRBD2 (6 bases). The CDR3 contains 13 residues. The germline V and J ends were trimmed by 10 bases and 2 bases, with 13 bases remaining between them. Looked up from germline, CDR1 is MNHNS and CDR2 is SASEGT. This chain's CDR3 is CAIPGLNTDTQYF. The CDR3 DNA follows: TGTGCCATCCCGGGACTGAACACAGATACGCAGTATTTT.

The V and J genes are TRBV27 and TRBJ1-1; a possible D gene is TRBD1 (5 bases). V lost 9 bases and J 1 base, leaving 9 bases between the germline ends. Germline V lookup: CDR1 MNHEY, CDR2 SMNVEV (reference sequence). The CDR3 has 12 amino acids. CDR3 DNA: TGTGCCAGTAGTACAGGGAACACTGAAGCTTTCTTT. Protein sequence: CASSTGNTEAFF.

J is TRBJ2-2 and V is TRBV7-3; TRBD1 is a possible D gene (6 bases). Trimming took off 5 bases at V and 4 bases at J, with 14 bases between the two ends. From germline, CDR1 is SGHTA and CDR2 FQGTGA. This CDR3 has 15 amino acids. CDR3 protein: CASSDRPRGTGELFF. Here the CDR3 DNA reads TGTGCCAGCAGCGACAGGCCTCGGGGCACCGGGGAGCTGTTTTTT.

The rearrangement uses TRBV18 and TRBJ1-2; 7 bases fit TRBD1. The CDR3 covers 15 residues. Germline V gives CDR1 KGHSH, CDR2 LQKENI. Trimming cost V 8 bases and J 6 bases; bases outside gene matches: 15. The CDR3 DNA is TGTGCCAGCACCAACCAACAGGGGAGTAGAGATGGCTACACCTTC. The encoded protein is CASTNQQGSRDGYTF.

CDR3 in DNA: TGTGCCAGCGGACTTGGGTCAGATACGCAGTATTTT. Amino acids: CASGLGSDTQYF. The J gene is TRBJ2-3, the V gene TRBV7-9; perhaps TRBD2 as D (5 bases). Germline V gene sequence: CDR1 SEHNR, CDR2 FQNEAQ (reference sequence). This CDR3 comprises 12 residues. Trimming took 8 bases from V and 4 from J, leaving 10 bases between them.